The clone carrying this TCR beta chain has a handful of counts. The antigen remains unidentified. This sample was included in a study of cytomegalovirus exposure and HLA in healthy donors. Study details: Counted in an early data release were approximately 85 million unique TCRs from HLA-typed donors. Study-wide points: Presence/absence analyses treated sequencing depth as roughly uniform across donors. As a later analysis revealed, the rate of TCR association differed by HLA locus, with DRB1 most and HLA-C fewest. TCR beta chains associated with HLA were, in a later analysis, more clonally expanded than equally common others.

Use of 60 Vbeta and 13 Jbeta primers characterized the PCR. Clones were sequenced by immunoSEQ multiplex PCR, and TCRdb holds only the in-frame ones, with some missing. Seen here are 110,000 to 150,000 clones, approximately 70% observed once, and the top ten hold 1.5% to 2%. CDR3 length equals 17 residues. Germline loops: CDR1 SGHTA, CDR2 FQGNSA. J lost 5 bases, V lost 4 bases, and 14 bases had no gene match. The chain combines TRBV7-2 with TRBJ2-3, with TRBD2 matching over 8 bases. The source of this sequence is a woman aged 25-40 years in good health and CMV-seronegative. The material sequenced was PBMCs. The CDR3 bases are TGTGCCAGCAGCTACCGTTGGACGGGAGGGGCGGGAGATACGCAGTATTTT. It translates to CASSYRWTGGAGDTQYF.